This T cell receptor (beta chain) stems from a study of cytomegalovirus exposure and HLA in healthy donors. Study-wide context: There were just under 400 genotyped donors. Of these, 81% fell in the genetic ancestry cluster associated with self-reported Caucasian donors. Findings and caveats of the study: An apparent linkage of common viral pathogens to several of the most significant clusters emerged in a later analysis. According to an earlier analysis, most TCR beta V segments yielded productive rearrangements about 87% or about 30% of the time.

V was clipped by 3 bases and J by 4 bases, with 16 bases between them. This CDR3 is 15 amino acids long. Per the germline V gene, CDR1 is SGDLS and CDR2 is YYNGEE. The primer mix had 60 Vbeta and 13 Jbeta primers. Method: immunoSEQ multiplex PCR; TCRdb's copy keeps in-frame clones and lacks some. The repertoire holds 100,000 to 150,000 clones, with 70% to 90% as singletons. Note on this clone: Its antigen is unknown.

The sequenced sample consisted of PBMCs. The source of this sequence is a man aged 18 to 29 in good health and CMV-seropositive. The chain combines TRBV9 with TRBJ1-1; perhaps TRBD1 as D (5 bases). The CDR3 DNA is TGTGCCAGCAGCGATGGGGCAGGAGTCCCCACTGAAGCTTTCTTT. This codes for CASSDGAGVPTEAFF.